The present T cell receptor beta chain was sequenced within a study of blood T cell repertoires in COVID-19 (TCRdb year 2020). Turning to the overall study: The collaborator samples originated in the United States, Italy and Spain and spanned the acute and convalescent phases of COVID-19. The repertoires were released in a freely available public database intended as a resource for research on the immune response to SARS-CoV-2. The material from the prospective study consisted of cDNA or gDNA derived from T cells, B-cell-depleted T cells, or PBMCs. A de-identified subject ID, COVID-19 status, age in years and sex were almost always included in the sample metadata. The samples were drawn from the first 160 participants of the ongoing ImmuneRACE study and from some 1,300 subjects provided by 6 global collaborators. Subjects who had been exposed to COVID-19, were actively infected with it, or had recovered from it provided the deeply sampled blood TCRbeta repertoires that made up the dataset. Where available, HLA class I and class II types were obtained from metadata supplied by the sample provider rather than from assay-based typing. Broader findings and caveats from the paper: The amount of clinical and demographic metadata varied by source and participant and was provided uncurated.

With regard to this clone: Its antigen is not yet known. No clone much larger than this one lies a single base away; base qualities are absent.

The immunoSEQ Assay, a bias-controlled multiplex PCR, was used to amplify TCRbeta CDR3 regions from genomic DNA. The authors' pipeline ran thus. Within the assay, amplification of reference gene primers was used to estimate how many nucleated cells each sample contained. To quantify the absolute abundance of each unique TCRbeta CDR3 rearrangement, sequence reads were collapsed and filtered. For each sample, productive Simpson clonality was calculated as the square root of Simpson's diversity index across productive rearrangements. The source is immuneACCESS, and TCRdb retained only in-frame sequences with V and J called. Part of the clones is not carried over; for the studies checked, unresolved V genes explain less than half of this, and the remainder is unexplained. V and J calls and clone size are those listed in that table; D and trimming were worked out from the DNA. The sample has some 180,000 clones on record, 82% of them singletons. The ten largest account for less than 9.5% of the sample.

The CDR3 numbers 12 residues from cysteine through phenylalanine. The entry retains the CDR3 DNA only, 36 bases that are in frame from base 1. V loses 5 bases of germline sequence and J loses 2 bases, and the interval between the two ends is 6 bases. The germline V gene specifies SGHAT as CDR1 and FQNNGV as CDR2. One collaborating source in Seattle enrolled patients during active infection and followed them longitudinally through the course of disease. The collaborating institutions used their own protocols to collect whole blood in K2EDTA tubes. For TCRbeta analysis, collaborators shipped samples in one of three forms: frozen whole blood, isolated PBMCs, or DNA extracted from either of those sample types.

The origin of this receptor is a woman aged 60-75 years with COVID-19, enrolled during active disease. This chain joins TRBV11-2 to TRBJ1-2; perhaps TRBD1 is the D gene, with 6 bases matching. Sequencing was performed on peripheral blood. The bases are TGTGCCAGCAGCGGACAGAACTATGGCTACACCTTC. This is translated as CASSGQNYGYTF.